This T cell receptor (beta chain) appears in the sequencing data of a study of cytomegalovirus exposure and HLA in healthy donors. On this clone itself: Antigen unknown.

In nominal health when sampled, donors likely had unrecorded immune exposures nonetheless. Study-level findings and limits: Within a later analysis, the majority of CMV-associated TCR beta chains appeared HLA-restricted. The study carried out a later analysis of TCR beta sequences. It associated some 18,000 of them with specific HLA alleles at a false discovery rate of 0.05. Later analysis identified a missense DCLRE1C variant that was linked to TCR beta V- and J-gene trimming.

60 Vbeta and 13 Jbeta primers were used in PCR. The method was immunoSEQ multiplex PCR; TCRdb's version includes in-frame clones alone and lacks a portion of them. The repertoire holds more than 95,000 clones, with over 65% as singletons. This CDR3 has 13 residues. Germline CDR1 SGHNT, CDR2 YYREEE (reference sequence). The source of this sequence is a man between 40 and 49 years old in good health and CMV-seropositive. Sequenced sample: PBMCs. The chain joins TRBV5-4 to TRBJ2-5; TRBD2 aligns across 7 bases. The DNA end favors TRBJ2-7, so the J call may be wrong. CDR3 loop: CASSPGGSYEQYF. CDR3 nucleotide sequence: TGTGCCAGCAGCCCCGGGGGGTCCTACGAGCAGTACTTC.